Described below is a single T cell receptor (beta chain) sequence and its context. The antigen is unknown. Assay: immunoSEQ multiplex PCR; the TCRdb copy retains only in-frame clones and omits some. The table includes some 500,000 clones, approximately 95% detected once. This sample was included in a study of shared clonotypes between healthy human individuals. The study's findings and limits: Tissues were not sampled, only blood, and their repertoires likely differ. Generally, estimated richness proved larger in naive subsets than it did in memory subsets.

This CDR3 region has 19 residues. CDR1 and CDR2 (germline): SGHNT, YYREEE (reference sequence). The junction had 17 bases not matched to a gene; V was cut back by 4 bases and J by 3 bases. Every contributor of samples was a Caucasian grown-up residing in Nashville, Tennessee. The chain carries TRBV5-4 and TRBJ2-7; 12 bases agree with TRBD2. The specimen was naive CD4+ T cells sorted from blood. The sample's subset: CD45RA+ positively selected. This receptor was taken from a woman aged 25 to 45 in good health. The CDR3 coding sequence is TGTGCCAGCAGCCTCCGGACTAGCGGGACCATAATCTACCTCTACGAGCAGTACTTC. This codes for CASSLRTSGTIIYLYEQYF.